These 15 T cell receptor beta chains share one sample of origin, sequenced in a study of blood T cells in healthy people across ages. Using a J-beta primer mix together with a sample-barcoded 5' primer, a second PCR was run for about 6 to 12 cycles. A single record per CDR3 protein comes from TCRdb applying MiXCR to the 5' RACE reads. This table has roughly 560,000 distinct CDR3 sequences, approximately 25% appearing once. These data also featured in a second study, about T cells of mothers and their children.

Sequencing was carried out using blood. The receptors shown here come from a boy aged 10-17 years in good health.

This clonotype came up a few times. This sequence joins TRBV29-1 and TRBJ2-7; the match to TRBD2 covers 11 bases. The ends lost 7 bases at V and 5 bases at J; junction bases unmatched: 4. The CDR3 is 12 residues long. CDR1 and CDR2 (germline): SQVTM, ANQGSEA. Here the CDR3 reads CSALAGGDEQYF. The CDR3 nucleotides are TGCAGCGCTCTAGCGGGGGGTGACGAGCAGTACTTC.

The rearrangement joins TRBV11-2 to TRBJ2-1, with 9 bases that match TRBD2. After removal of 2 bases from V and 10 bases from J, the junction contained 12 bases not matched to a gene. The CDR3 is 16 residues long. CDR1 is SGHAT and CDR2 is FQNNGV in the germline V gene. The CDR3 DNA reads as TGTGCCAGCAGCTTAATTAGCGGGGGCCTCTCGGAAGAGCAGTTCTTC. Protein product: CASSLISGGLSEEQFF.

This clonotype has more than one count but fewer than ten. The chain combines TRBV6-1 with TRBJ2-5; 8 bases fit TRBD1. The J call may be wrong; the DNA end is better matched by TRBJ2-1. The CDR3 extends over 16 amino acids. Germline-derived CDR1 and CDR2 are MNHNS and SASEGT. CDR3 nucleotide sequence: TGTGCCAGCAGTGAAGCGAAGACAGGGGAATTCAATGAGCAGTTCTTC. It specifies CASSEAKTGEFNEQFF.

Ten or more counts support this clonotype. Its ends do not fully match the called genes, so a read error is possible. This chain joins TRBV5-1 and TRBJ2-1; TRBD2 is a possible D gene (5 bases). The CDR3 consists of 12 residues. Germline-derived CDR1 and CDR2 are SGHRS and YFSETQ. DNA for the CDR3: TGTGCCAGCAGCTTAGCGAACAATGAGCAGTTCTTC. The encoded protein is CASSLANNEQFF.

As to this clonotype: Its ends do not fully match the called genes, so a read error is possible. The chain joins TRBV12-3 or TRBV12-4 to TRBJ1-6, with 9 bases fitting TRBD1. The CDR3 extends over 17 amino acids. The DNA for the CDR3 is TGTGCCAGCAGTTCTGGACAGGGGATATCCTATAATTCCCCCCTCCACTTT. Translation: CASSSGQGISYNSPLHF.

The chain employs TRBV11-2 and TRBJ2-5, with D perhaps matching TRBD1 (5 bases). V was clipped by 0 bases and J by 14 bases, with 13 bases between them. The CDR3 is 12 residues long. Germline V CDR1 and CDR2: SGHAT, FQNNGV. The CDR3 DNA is TGTGCCAGCAGCTTAGACCGCCATAGGGGATACTTC. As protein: CASSLDRHRGYF.

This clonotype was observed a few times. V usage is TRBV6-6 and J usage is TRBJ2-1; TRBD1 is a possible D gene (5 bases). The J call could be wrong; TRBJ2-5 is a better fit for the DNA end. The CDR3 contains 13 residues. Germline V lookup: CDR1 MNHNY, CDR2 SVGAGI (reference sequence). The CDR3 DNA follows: TGTGCCAGCAGTTACAAGTCAGGGCTTACCCAGTACTTC. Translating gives CASSYKSGLTQYF.

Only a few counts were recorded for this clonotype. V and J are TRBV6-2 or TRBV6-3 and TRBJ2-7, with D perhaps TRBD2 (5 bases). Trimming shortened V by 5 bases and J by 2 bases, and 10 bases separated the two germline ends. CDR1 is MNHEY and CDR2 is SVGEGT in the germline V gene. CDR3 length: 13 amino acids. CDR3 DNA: TGTGCCAGCAGTCGACGGAGGCCCTACGAGCAGTACTTC. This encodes CASSRRRPYEQYF.

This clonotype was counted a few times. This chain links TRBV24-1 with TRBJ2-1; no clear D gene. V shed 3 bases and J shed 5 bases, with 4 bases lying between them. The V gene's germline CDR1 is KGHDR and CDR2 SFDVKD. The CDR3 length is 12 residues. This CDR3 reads CATSDQDNEQFF. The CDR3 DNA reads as TGTGCCACCAGTGATCAGGACAATGAGCAGTTCTTC.

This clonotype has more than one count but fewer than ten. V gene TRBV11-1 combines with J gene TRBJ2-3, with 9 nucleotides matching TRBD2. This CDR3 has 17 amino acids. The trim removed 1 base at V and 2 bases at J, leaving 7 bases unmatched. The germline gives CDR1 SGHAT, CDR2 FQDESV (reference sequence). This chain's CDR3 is CASSLGGSGGPTDTQYF. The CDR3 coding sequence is TGTGCCAGCAGCTTAGGAGGAAGCGGGGGGCCCACAGATACGCAGTATTTT.

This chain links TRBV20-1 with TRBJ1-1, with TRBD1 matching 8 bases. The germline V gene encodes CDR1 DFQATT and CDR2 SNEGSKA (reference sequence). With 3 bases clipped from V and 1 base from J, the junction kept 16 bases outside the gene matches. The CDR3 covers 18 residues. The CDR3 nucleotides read TGCAGTGCTAGCAGCGCCGTGACAGGGGAGAGTACGAACACTGAAGCTTTCTTT. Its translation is CSASSAVTGESTNTEAFF.

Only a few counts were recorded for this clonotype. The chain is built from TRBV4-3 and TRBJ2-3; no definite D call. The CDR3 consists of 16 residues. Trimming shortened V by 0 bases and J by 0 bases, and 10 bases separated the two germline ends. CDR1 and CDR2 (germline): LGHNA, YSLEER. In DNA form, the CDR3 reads TGCGCCAGCAGCCAAGATCCGGGCCCAAGCACAGATACGCAGTATTTT. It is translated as CASSQDPGPSTDTQYF.

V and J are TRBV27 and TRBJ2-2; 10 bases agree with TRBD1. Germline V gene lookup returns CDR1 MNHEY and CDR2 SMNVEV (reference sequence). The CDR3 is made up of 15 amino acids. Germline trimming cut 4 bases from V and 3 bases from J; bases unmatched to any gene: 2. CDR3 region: CASSWDRGHTGELFF. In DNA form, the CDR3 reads TGTGCCAGCAGTTGGGACAGGGGTCACACCGGGGAGCTGTTTTTT.

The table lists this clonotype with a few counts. CDR3 nucleotides: TGTGCCAGCAGACACGGGACTAGCGGGTCGGGCCCAGAGACCCAGTACTTC. Translation gives CASRHGTSGSGPETQYF. The gene calls are TRBV6-2 or TRBV6-3 and TRBJ2-5; 12 nucleotides line up with TRBD2. From germline, CDR1 is MNHEY and CDR2 SVGEGT. With V trimmed by 6 bases and J by 4 bases, 12 bases remained unmatched. The CDR3 is 17 amino acids.

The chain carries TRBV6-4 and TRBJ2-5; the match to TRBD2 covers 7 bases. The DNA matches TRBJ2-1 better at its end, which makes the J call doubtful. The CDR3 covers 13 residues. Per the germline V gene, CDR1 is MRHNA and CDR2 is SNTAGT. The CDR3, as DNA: TGTGCCAGCAGGCCAGCGGGGAAAAATGAGCAGTTCTTC. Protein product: CASRPAGKNEQFF.